This is a list of T cell receptor beta chains from one sample in a study of blood T cells in healthy people across ages. TCRdb independently ran MiXCR on the 5' RACE reads; one entry per CDR3 protein. The table shows roughly 720,000 distinct CDR3 sequences, with approximately 53% occurring only once. The sample comprised blood. These receptors originate from an older man in good health. The CDR3 runs from the conserved cysteine through the conserved F or W. The order of the fields is D gene, V gene, J gene, clone size, CDR3 protein, CDR3 DNA. The D gene is left open where the match is weak. Expanded clones get a size class; other rows say once, few or many, or leave the size out.

D: TRBD2
V: TRBV7-8
J: TRBJ2-1
size: few
CDR3: CASAAGGYNEQFF
DNA: TGTGCCAGCGCAGCGGGAGGCTACAATGAGCAGTTCTTC

D: -
V: TRBV29-1
J: TRBJ2-3
size: -
CDR3: CSVSAGVITDTQYF
DNA: TGCAGCGTTTCTGCAGGGGTTATTACAGATACGCAGTATTTT

D: TRBD1
V: TRBV4-1
J: TRBJ2-1
size: -
CDR3: CASSQVSGQSYNEQFF
DNA: TGCGCCAGCAGCCAAGTCTCGGGACAGAGCTACAATGAGCAGTTCTTC

D: -
V: TRBV28
J: TRBJ2-7
size: -
CDR3: CASSLRIGEQYF
DNA: TGTGCCAGCAGTTTAAGGATCGGGGAGCAGTACTTC

D: TRBD1
V: TRBV2
J: TRBJ2-3
size: few
CDR3: CATRQGVETDTQYF
DNA: TGTGCCACTAGACAGGGGGTGGAAACAGATACGCAGTATTTT

D: -
V: TRBV7-9
J: TRBJ2-1
size: -
CDR3: CASSAPGASYNEQFF
DNA: TGTGCCAGCAGCGCACCTGGGGCGTCCTACAATGAGCAGTTCTTC

D: -
V: TRBV12-3/TRBV12-4
J: TRBJ2-1
size: -
CDR3: CASSPGVHEQFF
DNA: TGTGCCAGCAGTCCTGGGGTCCATGAGCAGTTCTTC

D: -
V: TRBV5-1
J: TRBJ2-2
size: -
CDR3: CASSLEGRAPTGELFF
DNA: TGCGCCAGCAGCTTGGAAGGCCGGGCCCCTACCGGGGAGCTGTTTTTT

D: TRBD2
V: TRBV2
J: TRBJ2-5
size: few
CDR3: CASSEGVAGGQETQYF
DNA: TGTGCCAGCAGTGAAGGGGTAGCGGGAGGCCAAGAGACCCAGTACTTC

D: -
V: TRBV6-2/TRBV6-3
J: TRBJ2-1
size: once
CDR3: CASTPWGTPNEQFF
DNA: TGTGCCAGCACTCCGTGGGGGACTCCCAATGAGCAGTTCTTC

D: -
V: TRBV20-1
J: TRBJ1-2
size: -
CDR3: CSPKGSTNYGYTF
DNA: TGCAGTCCAAAGGGCAGCACTAACTATGGCTACACCTTC

D: TRBD1
V: TRBV20-1
J: TRBJ2-5
size: -
CDR3: CSAQKTGLETQYF
DNA: TGCAGTGCTCAAAAGACAGGGTTAGAGACCCAGTACTTC

D: -
V: TRBV20-1
J: TRBJ2-7
size: few
CDR3: CSARDGRSGCEQYF
DNA: TGCAGTGCTAGAGATGGGCGGTCAGGATGCGAGCAGTACTTC

D: -
V: TRBV24-1
J: TRBJ1-2
size: -
CDR3: CATSDATLPTGYTF
DNA: TGTGCCACCAGTGATGCGACGCTACCTACGGGCTACACCTTC

D: -
V: TRBV12-3/TRBV12-4
J: TRBJ2-1
size: -
CDR3: CASSHRGEQFF
DNA: TGTGCCAGCAGCCACCGGGGTGAGCAGTTCTTC

D: -
V: TRBV9
J: TRBJ2-5
size: -
CDR3: CASSVGLGNEQYF
DNA: TGTGCCAGCAGCGTAGGTTTAGGCAATGAGCAGTACTTC

D: -
V: TRBV20-1
J: TRBJ1-5
size: -
CDR3: CSALGGNQPQHF
DNA: TGCAGTGCTCTCGGAGGCAATCAGCCCCAGCATTTT

D: TRBD2
V: TRBV2
J: TRBJ2-1
size: -
CDR3: CASSGTSGPFNEQFF
DNA: TGTGCCAGCAGTGGGACTAGCGGACCCTTTAATGAGCAGTTCTTC

D: -
V: TRBV6-4
J: TRBJ2-1
size: -
CDR3: CASSVFEGGSSYNEQFF
DNA: TGTGCCAGCAGTGTCTTTGAAGGAGGGAGCTCCTACAATGAGCAGTTCTTC

D: -
V: TRBV9
J: TRBJ2-5
size: few
CDR3: CASSAYRASGETQYF
DNA: TGTGCCAGCAGCGCCTACCGGGCCTCGGGGGAGACCCAGTACTTC

D: TRBD2
V: TRBV10-3
J: TRBJ2-7
size: -
CDR3: CAISSGISYEQYF
DNA: TGTGCCATCAGTAGCGGGATCTCCTACGAGCAGTACTTC

D: -
V: TRBV27
J: TRBJ1-2
size: -
CDR3: CASRGSDRTYGYTF
DNA: TGTGCCAGCAGGGGATCAGACCGCACCTATGGCTACACCTTC

D: TRBD2
V: TRBV7-3
J: TRBJ2-5
size: -
CDR3: CANSRGGGQETQYF
DNA: TGTGCCAACAGCCGCGGCGGGGGCCAAGAGACCCAGTACTTC

D: -
V: TRBV6-2/TRBV6-3
J: TRBJ2-7
size: few
CDR3: CASSYLGQGYEQYF
DNA: TGTGCCAGCAGTTACTTGGGTCAGGGATACGAGCAGTACTTC

D: -
V: TRBV7-2
J: TRBJ2-5
size: few
CDR3: CASTRGGLEETQYF
DNA: TGTGCCAGCACCCGAGGGGGGCTTGAAGAGACCCAGTACTTC

D: -
V: TRBV24-1
J: TRBJ2-5
size: few
CDR3: CATRVGETQYF
DNA: TGTGCCACCAGGGTGGGGGAGACCCAGTACTTC

D: -
V: TRBV7-9
J: TRBJ1-4
size: once
CDR3: CASSLPGWTNEKLFF
DNA: TGTGCCAGCAGCTTACCGGGCTGGACTAATGAAAAACTGTTTTTT

D: -
V: TRBV6-5
J: TRBJ2-3
size: -
CDR3: CASSYDGPKNTQYF
DNA: TGTGCCAGCAGTTACGACGGACCGAAAAATACGCAGTATTTT

D: TRBD2
V: TRBV9
J: TRBJ2-1
size: -
CDR3: CASSEGSGSSYNEQFF
DNA: TGTGCCAGCAGCGAGGGGAGCGGGAGCTCCTACAATGAGCAGTTCTTC

D: -
V: TRBV29-1
J: TRBJ2-1
size: -
CDR3: CSTSQGKNEQFF
DNA: TGCAGCACCTCTCAGGGAAAAAATGAGCAGTTCTTC

D: TRBD1
V: TRBV27
J: TRBJ2-1
size: -
CDR3: CASTRTGDSYNEQFF
DNA: TGTGCCAGCACCCGGACAGGGGATTCCTACAATGAGCAGTTCTTC

D: TRBD2
V: TRBV29-1
J: TRBJ2-3
size: few
CDR3: CSVGLANTNTQYF
DNA: TGCAGCGTGGGACTAGCGAATACGAATACGCAGTATTTT

D: -
V: TRBV2
J: TRBJ1-2
size: once
CDR3: CASRALPGGYTF
DNA: TGTGCCAGCAGAGCCCTGCCGGGGGGCTACACCTTC

D: TRBD2
V: TRBV4-1
J: TRBJ2-5
size: -
CDR3: CASSQELAGGGQETQYF
DNA: TGCGCCAGCAGCCAAGAGCTAGCGGGAGGGGGACAAGAGACCCAGTACTTC

D: TRBD1
V: TRBV3-1
J: TRBJ2-1
size: -
CDR3: CASSHAPGQLVNEQFF
DNA: TGTGCCAGCAGCCACGCGCCGGGACAGCTGGTCAATGAGCAGTTCTTC

D: -
V: TRBV18
J: TRBJ2-4
size: -
CDR3: CASSPPVSGYGQYF
DNA: TGTGCCAGCTCACCACCAGTGAGCGGGTACGGGCAGTACTTC

D: -
V: TRBV5-1
J: TRBJ2-7
size: few
CDR3: CASRGSTDLYEQYF
DNA: TGCGCCAGCAGGGGTTCGACCGACCTCTACGAGCAGTACTTC